Listed here are 22 T cell receptor beta chains from one sample, sequenced in a study of T cells after posttransplantation cyclophosphamide (TCRdb year 2016). The method behind the library was the immunoSEQ multiplex PCR assay. Here the immuneACCESS table is served through TCRdb, limited to in-frame sequences with V and J called. Missing clones are a known gap in these copies; in checked studies unresolved V genes cover under half, and the rest lacks a known reason. This sample holds 6,000 to 9,500 clones; approximately 80% were observed only once. The ten most abundant clones make up 17% of the sample. The treatment or condition label, as the study defines it: high-dose cyclophosphamide on days +3 and +4 as single-agent GVHD prophylaxis. Patients in the PTCy group got busulfan and fludarabine conditioning, a marrow graft from a related or unrelated donor, and cyclophosphamide on days +3 and +4.

The sequencing used CD4+ T cells sorted from blood, collected around 1,200 days after allogeneic stem cell transplant with posttransplant cyclophosphamide. The receptor source for this set is a female patient in her 40s who received an allogeneic stem cell transplant from a related donor, was CMV-positive, and had no GVHD. After transplantation, some T cells may belong to the graft donor instead of the recipient.

This clone was seen just once. V usage is TRBV5-6 and J usage is TRBJ2-2; 7 nucleotides match TRBD2. The CDR3 totals 16 residues. Trimming at V came to 4 bases and at J to 0 bases, leaving 6 bases not matched to a gene. The germline V gene encodes CDR1 SGHDT and CDR2 YYEEEE. The CDR3 region is CASSPIGGANTGELFF. CDR3 nucleotides: TGTGCCAGCAGCCCAATTGGGGGGGCGAACACCGGGGAGCTGTTTTTT.

V usage is TRBV5-1 and J usage is TRBJ2-4; TRBD1 aligns across 8 bases. J lost 8 bases, V lost 4 bases, and 5 bases had no gene match. Germline-derived CDR1 and CDR2 are SGHRS and YFSETQ. The CDR3 loop spans 13 amino acids. This chain's CDR3 is CASSRTGYDIQYF. In DNA form, the CDR3 reads TGCGCCAGCAGCCGGACAGGGTATGACATTCAGTACTTC.

The chain combines TRBV25-1 with TRBJ2-1; tentatively, D is TRBD1 (6 bases). Germline assignment: CDR1 MGHDK and CDR2 SYGVNS. With 6 bases removed from V and 7 bases from J, the gap between germline ends came to 19 bases. The CDR3 consists of 15 residues. The CDR3 sequence: CASRPSGTPGNEQFF. DNA of the CDR3: TGTGCCAGCAGACCTTCCGGGACACCAGGGAATGAGCAGTTCTTC.

The chain employs TRBV4-1 and TRBJ2-3, with TRBD2 as a possible D gene (6 bases). The germline V gene has CDR1 MGHRA and CDR2 YSYEKL. This CDR3 contains 19 residues. The V gene lost 0 bases and the J gene lost 0 bases, with 19 bases spanning the gap. CDR3 coding DNA: TGCGCCAGCAGCCAAGAGTTGGGGGGTTGGCTAGGTAGCACAGATACGCAGTATTTT. Its translation: CASSQELGGWLGSTDTQYF.

The rearrangement uses TRBV14 and TRBJ1-1; the D gene is possibly TRBD1 (5 bases). This CDR3 has 12 residues. CDR1 is SGHDN, CDR2 FVKESK, per germline. The germline V and J ends were trimmed by 3 bases and 10 bases, with 12 bases remaining between them. The CDR3 loop reads CASSHIAQGAFF. In DNA form, the CDR3 reads TGTGCCAGCAGCCACATAGCCCAGGGAGCTTTCTTT.

This clone was detected once. The genes are TRBV7-2 and TRBJ2-3; maybe TRBD1 (6 bases). Germline V gene data show CDR1 as SGHTA and CDR2 as FQGNSA. The CDR3 covers 16 residues. The V end was cut by 6 bases, the J end by 3 bases, with 19 bases between. The CDR3: CASRYNQGIWTDTQYF. The CDR3 DNA is TGTGCCAGCAGATACAATCAGGGGATCTGGACAGATACGCAGTATTTT.

The rearrangement links TRBV18 to TRBJ2-3, with 8 bases identical to TRBD2. The CDR3 has 17 residues. V was clipped by 3 bases and J by 1 base; unmatched bases: 9. CDR1 KGHSH and CDR2 LQKENI come from the germline V gene. The CDR3 region is CASSPDRGGVRTDTQYF. The CDR3 DNA reads TGTGCCAGCTCACCGGACCGGGGGGGCGTTCGCACAGATACGCAGTATTTT.

V and J are TRBV5-1 and TRBJ2-2, with D unresolved. This CDR3 spans 15 amino acids. The germline V and J ends were trimmed by 0 bases and 3 bases, with 9 bases remaining between them. Germline V gene sequence: CDR1 SGHRS, CDR2 YFSETQ. In nucleotides, the CDR3 is TGCGCCAGCAGCTTGGGGCTACGGGACACCGGGGAGCTGTTTTTT. Protein sequence: CASSLGLRDTGELFF.

The rearrangement uses TRBV5-4 and TRBJ2-5; 7 nucleotides align to TRBD2. V shed 3 bases, J shed 5 bases, and the junction held 4 bases outside the gene matches. CDR1 is SGHNT, CDR2 YYREEE, per germline (reference sequence). There are 13 residues in the CDR3. The CDR3 is CASSSRGVETQYF. The DNA of the CDR3 is TGTGCCAGCAGCTCCCGGGGGGTGGAGACCCAGTACTTC.

The chain links TRBV11-2 to TRBJ2-1; 8 bases agree with TRBD1. The CDR3 sequence is 15 residues long. The trim removed 5 bases at V and 9 bases at J, leaving 12 bases unmatched. Germline V gene lookup returns CDR1 SGHAT and CDR2 FQNNGV. This chain's CDR3 is CASSPGQGPTSEQFF. The CDR3 DNA reads as TGTGCCAGCAGCCCAGGACAGGGTCCTACCAGTGAGCAGTTCTTC.

The V gene is TRBV5-1, the J gene TRBJ2-7, with TRBD2 identical over 7 bases. The CDR3 has 13 residues. Per germline, CDR1 SGHRS and CDR2 YFSETQ. Trimming cost V 4 bases and J 3 bases; bases outside gene matches: 4. CDR3 loop: CASSAGALYEQYF. CDR3 nucleotides: TGCGCCAGCAGCGCGGGAGCCCTCTACGAGCAGTACTTC. The full variable domain, its missing parts supplied by reference TRBV5-1 and TRBJ2-7, is KAGVTQTPRYLIKTRGQQVTLSCSPISGHRSVSWYQQTPGQGLQFLFEYFSETQRNKGNFPGRFSGRQFSNSRSEMNVSTLELGDSALYLCASSAGALYEQYFGPGTRLTVT.

The V call is TRBV4-2, the J call TRBJ2-4; 10 positions agree with TRBD2. After removal of 0 bases from V and 0 bases from J, the junction contained 14 bases not matched to a gene. The germline V gene encodes CDR1 LGHNA and CDR2 YNFKEQ. The CDR3 extends over 21 amino acids. This chain's CDR3 is CASSQDPLSGGASPAKNIQYF. The CDR3 DNA is TGTGCCAGCAGCCAAGACCCGCTGAGCGGGGGGGCATCTCCAGCCAAAAACATTCAGTACTTC.

The chain recombines TRBV6-1 with TRBJ2-7, with D tentatively TRBD1 (5 bases). The germline V gene has CDR1 MNHNS and CDR2 SASEGT. V lost 7 bases, J lost 3 bases, and 13 bases lay in between. The CDR3 extends over 13 amino acids. The CDR3 nucleotides read TGTGCCAGCACTAATTCCAGGGTCTACGAGCAGTACTTC. This sequence encodes CASTNSRVYEQYF.

The chain links TRBV19 to TRBJ1-2; 9 bases are a match to TRBD1. With V trimmed by 2 bases and J by 7 bases, 5 bases remained unmatched. The V gene's germline CDR1 is LNHDA and CDR2 SQIVND (reference sequence). This CDR3 has 14 residues. CDR3 sequence reads: CASSIQTGGSGYTF. The CDR3 bases are TGTGCCAGTAGTATACAAACAGGGGGCAGTGGCTACACCTTC.

The V call is TRBV25-1, the J call TRBJ2-2, with D unresolved. V lost 4 bases and J 2 bases, leaving 5 bases between the germline ends. Per the germline V gene, CDR1 is MGHDK and CDR2 is SYGVNS. The CDR3 runs to 13 residues. The CDR3 sequence: CASSVDNTGELFF. CDR3 sequence (DNA): TGTGCCAGCAGTGTAGATAACACCGGGGAGCTGTTTTTT. Full variable domain (missing parts from reference TRBV25-1 and TRBJ2-2): EADIYQTPRYLVIGTGKKITLECSQTMGHDKMYWYQQDPGMELHLIHYSYGVNSTEKGDLSSESTVSRIRTEHFPLTLESARPSHTSQYLCASSVDNTGELFFGEGSRLTVL.

Details on this clone: Mismatch with germline at one junction end may stem from a read error. The CDR3 bases are TGTGCTAGCAGCCCCCTAACCGGACAATCCTACAATGAGCAGTTCTTC. Its protein is CASSPLTGQSYNEQFF. This rearrangement joins TRBV7-7 to TRBJ2-1, with a weak D call TRBD1 (5 bases). Germline values: CDR1 SSHAT, CDR2 FNYEAQ (reference sequence). The CDR3 is made up of 16 amino acids.

The chain joins TRBV7-2 to TRBJ2-1; 10 bases agree with TRBD2. Germline V gene lookup returns CDR1 SGHTA and CDR2 FQGNSA. Trimming removed 6 bases from V and 3 bases from J; junction bases left unmatched: 2. The CDR3 is made up of 14 amino acids. For the CDR3, the DNA is TGTGCCAGCAGGGCTAGCGGGGGCTACAATGAGCAGTTCTTC. It encodes CASRASGGYNEQFF.

V usage is TRBV11-2 and J usage is TRBJ1-6; 7 bases align to TRBD1. This CDR3 spans 16 amino acids. Trimming at V came to 3 bases and at J to 5 bases, leaving 7 bases not matched to a gene. The germline CDR1 and CDR2 sequences are SGHAT and FQNNGV. CDR3 loop: CASSFHRGLNNSPLHF. The CDR3 region has the DNA TGTGCCAGCAGCTTCCACAGGGGCCTAAATAATTCACCCCTCCACTTT.

V usage is TRBV5-6 and J usage is TRBJ2-4; TRBD1 aligns across 9 bases. The CDR3 is 15 amino acids. Germline values: CDR1 SGHDT, CDR2 YYEEEE. J lost 6 bases, V lost 4 bases, and 8 bases had no gene match. In nucleotides, the CDR3 is TGTGCCAGCAGCAGCCGGGACAGGGTGAGAAACATTCAGTACTTC. Protein product: CASSSRDRVRNIQYF.

There are a few counts of this clone. V is TRBV18 and J is TRBJ1-5; D uncertain. V lost 3 bases and J 1 base, leaving 10 bases between the germline ends. Germline V gene lookup returns CDR1 KGHSH and CDR2 LQKENI. The CDR3 contains 15 residues. The CDR3 protein is CASSPSGGSNQPQHF. CDR3 sequence (DNA): TGTGCCAGCTCACCCAGCGGAGGGAGCAATCAGCCCCAGCATTTT.

The chain employs TRBV6-6 and TRBJ2-5, with TRBD2 identical over 10 bases. The CDR3 runs 14 residues. The J segment lost 7 bases and the V segment lost 5 bases, leaving 7 bases of the junction unmatched. The germline V gene has CDR1 MNHNY and CDR2 SVGAGI (reference sequence). The CDR3 loop is CASSESSGGGTQYF. The CDR3 nucleotides read TGTGCCAGCAGTGAGTCTAGCGGGGGAGGGACCCAGTACTTC.

V gene TRBV14 combines with J gene TRBJ2-2; D is uncertain. The germline V and J ends were trimmed by 2 bases and 4 bases, with 5 bases remaining between them. The CDR3 is 13 amino acids. Germline-derived CDR1 and CDR2 are SGHDN and FVKESK. The CDR3 loop is CASSQPPTGELFF. The CDR3 bases are TGTGCCAGCAGCCAACCTCCCACCGGGGAGCTGTTTTTT.